The 16 T cell receptor beta chains in this list originate from one sample, sequenced in a study of graft-versus-host responses after intestinal transplantation. Sequenced by immunoSEQ multiplex PCR; TCRdb stores in-frame clones only, minus some. Of over 8,500 clones in the sample, around 28% were seen once. Plates contained approximately 200,000 CFSE-labeled responder cells and approximately 200,000 irradiated, violet-dye-labeled stimulator cells. The specimen was alloreactive CD8+ T cells from a mixed lymphocyte reaction culture, collected before intestinal transplant. The subset here: CFSE-low proliferating T cells sorted from roughly six-day pre-transplant mixed lymphocyte reaction (GvH or HvG direction). The receptors originated from a human patient who received an intestinal transplant.

The chain employs TRBV27 and TRBJ2-1; 7 bases map to TRBD2. This CDR3 spans 13 amino acids. V was pared by 3 bases and J by 9 bases, with 5 bases of the junction left unmatched. The germline CDR1 and CDR2 sequences are MNHEY and SMNVEV (reference sequence). In nucleotides, the CDR3 is TGTGCCAGCAGTTTTGTCGGGGGGATTGAGCAGTTCTTC. This sequence encodes CASSFVGGIEQFF.

The rearrangement joins TRBV7-3 to TRBJ2-3; a possible D gene is TRBD1 (6 bases). V dropped 2 bases and J dropped 2 bases, with 14 bases sitting between them. Germline lookup yields CDR1 SGHTA and CDR2 FQGTGA. The CDR3 sequence is 16 residues long. Here the CDR3 reads CASSLLTGLVTDTQYF. The CDR3 coding sequence is TGTGCCAGCAGCTTATTGACAGGACTGGTCACAGATACGCAGTATTTT.

This chain uses TRBV7-2 with TRBJ2-7; TRBD1 matches 9 bases. Trimming removed 3 bases from V and 2 bases from J; junction bases left unmatched: 2. The germline V gene encodes CDR1 SGHTA and CDR2 FQGNSA. The CDR3 has 14 amino acids. The CDR3 region is CASSFRDRAYEQYF. The CDR3 DNA sequence: TGTGCCAGCAGCTTCCGGGACAGGGCCTACGAGCAGTACTTC. Variable domain in full (rest from reference TRBV7-2 and TRBJ2-7): GAGVSQSPSNKVTEKGKDVELRCDPISGHTALYWYRQSLGQGLEFLIYFQGNSAPDKSGLPSDRFSAERTGGSVSTLTIQRTQQEDSAVYLCASSFRDRAYEQYFGPGTRLTVT.

This rearrangement joins TRBV27 to TRBJ2-7; D possibly corresponds to TRBD2 (6 bases). CDR1 and CDR2 from the germline V gene are MNHEY and SMNVEV (reference sequence). The CDR3 length is 16 residues. Trimming shortened V by 5 bases and J by 6 bases, and 23 bases separated the two germline ends. The CDR3 protein is CASSPRDGAPRREQYF. DNA of the CDR3: TGTGCCAGCAGTCCGCGGGACGGGGCGCCAAGGCGCGAGCAGTACTTC.

This clone was counted once. CDR3 residues: CASSPRTGGNTIYF. CDR3 coding DNA: TGTGCCAGCAGCCCCCGGACAGGGGGAAACACCATATATTTT. The rearrangement uses TRBV13 and TRBJ1-3; 8 positions agree with TRBD1. This CDR3 comprises 14 residues. Germline V lookup: CDR1 PRHDT, CDR2 FYEKMQ (reference sequence). V was clipped by 5 bases and J by 4 bases; unmatched bases: 4.

In its sample, this clone is medium-sized. The rearrangement uses TRBV21-1 and TRBJ1-2; the table gives TRBD1 as D, unverified against the DNA. TRBV21-1 has pseudogene status. This CDR3 is 14 amino acids long. Here the CDR3 DNA reads TGTGCCAGCAGCAAAGATGACAGGTCATATGGCTACACCTTC. Its translation is CASSKDDRSYGYTF.

By sample share, this clone is medium-sized. The gene calls are TRBV29-1 and TRBJ1-1; TRBD1 might be the D (5 bases). In germline, CDR1 is SQVTM, CDR2 ANQGSEA. The length of the CDR3 is 13 residues. Trimming shortened V by 7 bases and J by 0 bases, and 12 bases separated the two germline ends. The CDR3 protein is CSDGGALNTEAFF. The CDR3 DNA is TGCAGCGACGGAGGGGCCCTGAACACTGAAGCTTTCTTT.

In its sample, this clone was seen a few times. The DNA for the CDR3 is TGTGCCAGCAGCCCCGGGACAGGATCATACAATGAGCAGTTCTTC. The encoded protein is CASSPGTGSYNEQFF. This rearrangement joins TRBV6-6 to TRBJ2-1; 8 nucleotides line up with TRBD1. The germline CDR1 and CDR2 sequences are MNHNY and SVGAGI (reference sequence). After removal of 6 bases from V and 4 bases from J, the junction contained 8 bases not matched to a gene. The CDR3 is 15 amino acids.

The chain combines TRBV16 with TRBJ2-5; tentative D call: TRBD1 (5 bases). Looked up from germline, CDR1 is KGHSY and CDR2 is FQNENV. Trimming removed 2 bases from V and 11 bases from J, with 9 bases in between. The CDR3 consists of 11 residues. CDR3 protein: CASSQGREQYF. The CDR3, as DNA: TGTGCCAGCAGCCAAGGCAGGGAACAGTACTTC. The whole variable domain, filled in from reference TRBV16 and TRBJ2-5, reads GEEVAQTPKHLVRGEGQKAKLYCAPIKGHSYVFWYQQVLKNEFKFLISFQNENVFDETGMPKERFSAKCLPNSPCSLEIQATKLEDSAVYFCASSQGREQYFGPGTRLLVL.

This clone was seen a handful of times. The rearrangement uses TRBV13 and TRBJ1-2; D gene unclear. CDR1 PRHDT and CDR2 FYEKMQ come from the germline V gene (reference sequence). CDR3 length equals 13 residues. The V and J ends lost 3 bases and 7 bases respectively, with 12 bases between them. The CDR3 bases are TGTGCCAGCAGCTTCATCGATTTGAGTGGCTACACCTTC. Protein: CASSFIDLSGYTF.

By share, this clone ranks as medium-sized (0.01 to 0.1%). The V gene is TRBV13, the J gene TRBJ2-2, with D tentatively TRBD1 (5 bases). The CDR3 sequence is 14 residues long. Germline V gene data show CDR1 as PRHDT and CDR2 as FYEKMQ (reference sequence). Trimming took off 8 bases at V and 5 bases at J, with 15 bases between the two ends. The chain's CDR3 is CASHGQGWTGELFF. The CDR3 DNA reads as TGTGCCAGCCACGGGCAGGGATGGACCGGGGAGCTGTTTTTT.

The V gene is TRBV4-1, the J gene TRBJ2-7; D perhaps matches TRBD1 (5 bases). Trimming removed 1 base at V and 1 base at J, with 8 bases between. Germline loops: CDR1 MGHRA, CDR2 YSYEKL. CDR3 size: 14 residues. The CDR3 DNA reads TGCGCCAGCAGCCAAGTGGGGCAGTCCTACGAGCAGTACTTC. The encoded protein is CASSQVGQSYEQYF.

This clone was seen ten or more times. This rearrangement joins TRBV2 to TRBJ1-1, with D possibly TRBD1 on 5 matching bases. V lost 6 bases and J lost 11, with 13 bases in between. Germline loops: CDR1 SNHLY, CDR2 FYNNEI. The CDR3 runs 11 residues. The CDR3 nucleotides read TGTGCCAGCAGGTGGGGCAACGATGCTTTCTTT. It encodes CASRWGNDAFF.

This chain uses TRBV7-9 with TRBJ2-1, with TRBD2 as a possible D gene (6 bases). Germline CDR1 and CDR2: SEHNR and FQNEAQ (reference sequence). The CDR3 runs to 13 residues. Trimming pared 7 bases from V and 4 bases from J, leaving 11 bases between. Here the CDR3 DNA reads TGTGCCAGCATGCGGGGCCTATACAATGAGCAGTTCTTC. It codes for CASMRGLYNEQFF.

J is TRBJ2-7 and V is TRBV29-1, with a tentative D call TRBD1 (7 bases). The germline V gene encodes CDR1 SQVTM and CDR2 ANQGSEA. V gave up 6 bases and J gave up 0 bases, with 24 bases separating them. CDR3 length: 17 residues. CDR3 bases: TGCAGCGTGACAACCGGGACAGTCTACGGGAGCTCCTACGAGCAGTACTTC. As protein: CSVTTGTVYGSSYEQYF.

The V gene is TRBV6-1, the J gene TRBJ2-7; D may be TRBD1 (6 bases). The CDR3 covers 13 residues. The V and J ends lost 10 bases and 0 bases respectively, with 13 bases between them. Germline CDR1 MNHNS, CDR2 SASEGT. This CDR3 is CATPPDSSYEQYF. In nucleotides, the CDR3 is TGTGCCACCCCCCCGGACAGCTCCTACGAGCAGTACTTC.